These T cell receptor beta chains were read from a single sample in a study of T cells in Graves' hyperthyroidism and ophthalmopathy. MiXCR was run by TCRdb on the multiplex PCR reads, yielding one entry per CDR3 protein. This sample has 400,000 to 500,000 distinct CDR3 sequences, with roughly 14% found just once. Sequenced: blood. Every receptor here comes from a woman aged 18-29 years with Graves' hyperthyroidism. The CDR3 runs from the conserved cysteine through the conserved F or W. The order of the fields is D gene, CDR3 length, V gene, clone size, J gene, CDR3 DNA, CDR3 protein. The D gene is left open where the match is weak. The size entry is marked missing in some rows and otherwise reads once, few, many or a size class.

D gene: TRBD2
CDR3 length: 17
V gene: TRBV19
clone size: few
J gene: TRBJ2-2
CDR3 DNA: TGTGCCAGTGCGTTAGGTAGCGGGAGGGCGAACACCGGGGAGCTGTTTTTT
CDR3 protein: CASALGSGRANTGELFF

D gene: .
CDR3 length: 14
V gene: TRBV5-1
clone size: .
J gene: TRBJ2-1
CDR3 DNA: TGCGCCAGCAGCTTGGTATTTGAGAGAAATGAGCAGTTCTTC
CDR3 protein: CASSLVFERNEQFF

D gene: .
CDR3 length: 15
V gene: TRBV9
clone size: many
J gene: TRBJ2-3
CDR3 DNA: TGTGCCAGCAGCGTATCTTTGGCGCAAGGGGATACGCAGTATTTT
CDR3 protein: CASSVSLAQGDTQYF

D gene: .
CDR3 length: 15
V gene: TRBV11-2
clone size: many
J gene: TRBJ2-5
CDR3 DNA: TGTGCCAGCAGCTCGGTACAGCCGACCCAGGAGACCCAGTACTTC
CDR3 protein: CASSSVQPTQETQYF

D gene: TRBD2
CDR3 length: 20
V gene: TRBV7-8
clone size: .
J gene: TRBJ2-3
CDR3 DNA: TGTGCCAGCAGCTTAGCGTGGCCAGCGGGAGGAGATCGTAGCACAGATACGCAGTATTTT
CDR3 protein: CASSLAWPAGGDRSTDTQYF

D gene: .
CDR3 length: 16
V gene: TRBV28
clone size: many
J gene: TRBJ1-5
CDR3 DNA: TGTGCCAGCAGTTTGACCCCAGGGATGAGCAATCAGCCCCAGCATTTT
CDR3 protein: CASSLTPGMSNQPQHF

D gene: .
CDR3 length: 15
V gene: TRBV4-1
clone size: many
J gene: TRBJ2-5
CDR3 DNA: TGCGCCAGCAGCCCGAATAGACAGGTGCAAGAGACCCAGTACTTC
CDR3 protein: CASSPNRQVQETQYF

D gene: .
CDR3 length: 14
V gene: TRBV11-3
clone size: many
J gene: TRBJ2-3
CDR3 DNA: TGTGCCAGCAGCTTCCAGGGGGGGACAGATACGCAGTATTTT
CDR3 protein: CASSFQGGTDTQYF

D gene: .
CDR3 length: 13
V gene: TRBV6-2/TRBV6-3
clone size: once
J gene: TRBJ2-3
CDR3 DNA: TGTGCCAGCAGTGCAGGGACCGCAGATACGCAGTATTTT
CDR3 protein: CASSAGTADTQYF

D gene: .
CDR3 length: 14
V gene: TRBV20-1
clone size: many
J gene: TRBJ1-1
CDR3 DNA: TGCAGTGCTAGAGATCGGGGGAGGGGCACTGAAGCTTTCTTT
CDR3 protein: CSARDRGRGTEAFF

D gene: .
CDR3 length: 16
V gene: TRBV3-1
clone size: many
J gene: TRBJ2-7
CDR3 DNA: TGTGCCAGCAGCCCTTTTAACGACGGGAGTAGATACGAGCAGTACTTC
CDR3 protein: CASSPFNDGSRYEQYF

D gene: .
CDR3 length: 18
V gene: TRBV19
clone size: few
J gene: TRBJ2-2
CDR3 DNA: TGTGCCAGCAGGGGGGGCCTTTGGGGAGCGGGAGCCACCGGGGAGCTGTTTTTT
CDR3 protein: CASRGGLWGAGATGELFF

D gene: TRBD2
CDR3 length: 14
V gene: TRBV7-3
clone size: few
J gene: TRBJ2-7
CDR3 DNA: TGTGCCAGCAGCTTTAGCGGGAGCGGGTACGAGCAGTACTTC
CDR3 protein: CASSFSGSGYEQYF

D gene: .
CDR3 length: 13
V gene: TRBV7-9
clone size: .
J gene: TRBJ2-5
CDR3 DNA: TGTGCCAGCAGCTTAGTAAGCGGAGAGACCCAGTACTTC
CDR3 protein: CASSLVSGETQYF

D gene: .
CDR3 length: 11
V gene: TRBV19
clone size: many
J gene: TRBJ2-2
CDR3 DNA: TGTGCGACGGCGGGACCCGGGGAGCTGTTTTTT
CDR3 protein: CATAGPGELFF

D gene: .
CDR3 length: 16
V gene: TRBV7-8
clone size: many
J gene: TRBJ2-1
CDR3 DNA: TGTGCCAGCAGCTTAGTTGTAGGGAGTGCCTACAATGAGCAGTTCTTC
CDR3 protein: CASSLVVGSAYNEQFF

D gene: .
CDR3 length: 12
V gene: TRBV6-1
clone size: many
J gene: TRBJ2-4
CDR3 DNA: TGTGCCAGCAGTGAATCAACAGTTGTTCAGTACTTC
CDR3 protein: CASSESTVVQYF

D gene: TRBD2
CDR3 length: 16
V gene: TRBV7-8
clone size: .
J gene: TRBJ2-1
CDR3 DNA: TGTGCCAGCAGCTTATTAAGAATAGCGGGAGGTAATGAGCAGTTCTTC
CDR3 protein: CASSLLRIAGGNEQFF

D gene: .
CDR3 length: 15
V gene: TRBV19
clone size: many
J gene: TRBJ1-4
CDR3 DNA: TGTGCCAGTAGTACAGGCTTGGAAACTAATGAAAAACTGTTTTTT
CDR3 protein: CASSTGLETNEKLFF

D gene: .
CDR3 length: 15
V gene: TRBV24-1
clone size: many
J gene: TRBJ2-2
CDR3 DNA: TGTGCCACCAGCCCCCAGGGGCTTGGCACCGGGGAGCTGTTTTTT
CDR3 protein: CATSPQGLGTGELFF